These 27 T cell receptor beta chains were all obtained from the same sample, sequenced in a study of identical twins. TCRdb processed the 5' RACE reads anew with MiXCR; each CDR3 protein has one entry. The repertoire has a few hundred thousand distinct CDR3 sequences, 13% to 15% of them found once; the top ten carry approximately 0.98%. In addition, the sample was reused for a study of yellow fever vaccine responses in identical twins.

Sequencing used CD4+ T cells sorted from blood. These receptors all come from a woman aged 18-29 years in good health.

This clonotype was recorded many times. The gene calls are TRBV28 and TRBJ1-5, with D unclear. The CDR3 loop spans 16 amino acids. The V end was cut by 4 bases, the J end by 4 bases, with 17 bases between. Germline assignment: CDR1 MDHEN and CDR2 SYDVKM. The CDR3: CASSSPGAGPNQPQHF. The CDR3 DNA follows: TGTGCCAGCAGTTCCCCCGGTGCAGGTCCTAATCAGCCCCAGCATTTT.

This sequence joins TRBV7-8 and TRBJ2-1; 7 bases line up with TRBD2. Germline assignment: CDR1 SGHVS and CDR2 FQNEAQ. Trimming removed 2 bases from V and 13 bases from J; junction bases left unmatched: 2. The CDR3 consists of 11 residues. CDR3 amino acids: CASSLSGLQFF. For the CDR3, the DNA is TGTGCCAGCAGCTTATCGGGACTACAGTTCTTC.

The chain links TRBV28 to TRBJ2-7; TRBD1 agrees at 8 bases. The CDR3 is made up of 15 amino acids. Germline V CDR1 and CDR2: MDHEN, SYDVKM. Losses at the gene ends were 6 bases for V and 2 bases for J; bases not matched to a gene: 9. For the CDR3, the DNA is TGTGCCAGCAGACTTAACCTGGACAGGGCCTACGAGCAGTACTTC. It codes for CASRLNLDRAYEQYF. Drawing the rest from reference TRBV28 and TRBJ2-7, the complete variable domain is DVKVTQSSRYLVKRTGEKVFLECVQDMDHENMFWYRQDPGLGLRLIYFSYDVKMKEKGDIPEGYSVSREKKERFSLILESASTNQTSMYLCASRLNLDRAYEQYFGPGTRLTVT.

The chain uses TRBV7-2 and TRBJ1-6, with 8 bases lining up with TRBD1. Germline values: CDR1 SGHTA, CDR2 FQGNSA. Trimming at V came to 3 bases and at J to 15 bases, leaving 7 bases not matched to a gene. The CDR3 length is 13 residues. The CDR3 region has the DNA TGTGCCAGCAGCTTGGAGTTCAGGGGGCTCCTCCACTTT. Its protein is CASSLEFRGLLHF.

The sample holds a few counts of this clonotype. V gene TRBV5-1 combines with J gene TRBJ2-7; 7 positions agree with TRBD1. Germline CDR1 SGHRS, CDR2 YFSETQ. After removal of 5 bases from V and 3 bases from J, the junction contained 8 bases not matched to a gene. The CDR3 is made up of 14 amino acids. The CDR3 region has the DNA TGCGCCAGCAGACCCACGGGACAGCTCTACGAGCAGTACTTC. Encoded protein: CASRPTGQLYEQYF.

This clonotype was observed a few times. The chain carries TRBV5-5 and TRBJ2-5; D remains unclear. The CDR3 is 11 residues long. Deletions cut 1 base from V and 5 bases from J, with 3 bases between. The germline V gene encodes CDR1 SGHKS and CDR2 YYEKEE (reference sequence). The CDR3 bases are TGTGCCAGCAGCTTGTGGGAGACCCAGTACTTC. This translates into CASSLWETQYF.

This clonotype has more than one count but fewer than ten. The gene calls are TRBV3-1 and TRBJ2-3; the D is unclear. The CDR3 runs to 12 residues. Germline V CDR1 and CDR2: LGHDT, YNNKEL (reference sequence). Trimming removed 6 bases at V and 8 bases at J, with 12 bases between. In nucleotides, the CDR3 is TGTGCCAGCAGTCCCTTTATTGGTACGCAGTATTTT. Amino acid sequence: CASSPFIGTQYF.

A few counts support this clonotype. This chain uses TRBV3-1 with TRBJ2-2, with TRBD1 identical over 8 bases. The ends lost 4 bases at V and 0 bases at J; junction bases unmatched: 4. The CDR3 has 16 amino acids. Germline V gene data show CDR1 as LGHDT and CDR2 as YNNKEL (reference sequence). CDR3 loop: CASSRSGGANTGELFF. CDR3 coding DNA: TGTGCCAGCAGCCGCTCAGGGGGCGCGAACACCGGGGAGCTGTTTTTT.

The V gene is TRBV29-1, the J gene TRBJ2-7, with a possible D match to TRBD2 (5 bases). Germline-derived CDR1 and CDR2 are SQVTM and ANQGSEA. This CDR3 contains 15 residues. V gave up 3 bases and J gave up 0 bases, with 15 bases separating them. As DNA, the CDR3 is TGCAGCGTTGAGTTTGGACTTCCTCCCTCCTACGAGCAGTACTTC. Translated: CSVEFGLPPSYEQYF.

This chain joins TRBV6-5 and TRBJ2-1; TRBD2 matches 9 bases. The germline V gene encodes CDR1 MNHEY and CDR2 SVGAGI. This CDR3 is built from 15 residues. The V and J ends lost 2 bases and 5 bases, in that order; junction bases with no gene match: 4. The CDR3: CASSYGASGDNEQFF. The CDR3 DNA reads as TGTGCCAGCAGTTACGGGGCTAGCGGGGACAATGAGCAGTTCTTC.

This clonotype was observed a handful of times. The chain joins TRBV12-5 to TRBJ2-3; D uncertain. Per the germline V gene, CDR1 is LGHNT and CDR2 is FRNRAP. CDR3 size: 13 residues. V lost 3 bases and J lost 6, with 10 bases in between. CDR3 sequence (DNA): TGTGCTAGTGGTTTTTCGGGTCCCGATACGCAGTATTTT. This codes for CASGFSGPDTQYF.

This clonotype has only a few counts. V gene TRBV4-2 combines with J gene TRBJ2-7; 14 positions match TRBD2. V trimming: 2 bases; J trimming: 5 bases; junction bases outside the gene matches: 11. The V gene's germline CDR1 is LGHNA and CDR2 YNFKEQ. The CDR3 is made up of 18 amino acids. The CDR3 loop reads CASSQRLAGGLVPHEQYF. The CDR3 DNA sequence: TGTGCCAGCAGCCAACGACTAGCGGGAGGGCTCGTACCCCACGAGCAGTACTTC.

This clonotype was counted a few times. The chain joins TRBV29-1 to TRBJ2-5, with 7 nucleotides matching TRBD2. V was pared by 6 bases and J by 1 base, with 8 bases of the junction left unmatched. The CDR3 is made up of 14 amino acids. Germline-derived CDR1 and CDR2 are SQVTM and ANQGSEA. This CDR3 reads CSVVGGTTQETQYF. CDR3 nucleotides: TGCAGCGTAGTTGGCGGGACTACCCAAGAGACCCAGTACTTC.

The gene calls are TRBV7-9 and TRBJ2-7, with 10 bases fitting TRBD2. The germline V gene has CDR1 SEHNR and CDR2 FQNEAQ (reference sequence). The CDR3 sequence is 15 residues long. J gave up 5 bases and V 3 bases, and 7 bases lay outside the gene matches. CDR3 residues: CASSFSSSGSNEQYF. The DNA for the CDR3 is TGTGCCAGCAGCTTTAGTTCTAGCGGGAGTAACGAGCAGTACTTC.

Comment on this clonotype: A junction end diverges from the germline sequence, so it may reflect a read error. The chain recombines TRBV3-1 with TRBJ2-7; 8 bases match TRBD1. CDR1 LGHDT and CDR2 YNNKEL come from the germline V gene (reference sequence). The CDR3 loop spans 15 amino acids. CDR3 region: CASTRAGGRPYEQYF. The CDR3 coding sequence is TGTGCCAGCACCCGCGCAGGGGGCCGGCCTTACGAGCAGTATTTC.

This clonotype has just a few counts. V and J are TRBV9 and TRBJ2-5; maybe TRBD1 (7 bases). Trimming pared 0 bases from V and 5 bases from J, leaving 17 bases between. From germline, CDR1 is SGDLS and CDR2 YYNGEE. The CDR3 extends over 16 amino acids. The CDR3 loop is CASSVGIGPGGETQYF. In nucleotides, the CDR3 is TGTGCCAGCAGCGTAGGAATAGGGCCAGGGGGGGAGACCCAGTACTTC.

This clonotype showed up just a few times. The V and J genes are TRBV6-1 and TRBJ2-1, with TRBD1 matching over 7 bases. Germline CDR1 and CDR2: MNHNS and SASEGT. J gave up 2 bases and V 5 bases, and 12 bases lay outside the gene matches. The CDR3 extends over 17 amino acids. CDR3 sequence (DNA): TGTGCCAGCAGTAAAGGGGACAGTTCTTCTCCCTACAATGAGCAGTTCTTC. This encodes CASSKGDSSSPYNEQFF.

The CDR3 DNA is TGCAGTGCTAGAGACACCGACAGGGGCGGGGAGACCCAGTACTTC. This translates into CSARDTDRGGETQYF. The V gene is TRBV20-1, the J gene TRBJ2-5; 8 bases are shared with TRBD1. From germline, CDR1 is DFQATT and CDR2 SNEGSKA (reference sequence). The CDR3 spans 15 residues. V shed 0 bases and J 5 bases; nucleotides not matched to a gene: 8.

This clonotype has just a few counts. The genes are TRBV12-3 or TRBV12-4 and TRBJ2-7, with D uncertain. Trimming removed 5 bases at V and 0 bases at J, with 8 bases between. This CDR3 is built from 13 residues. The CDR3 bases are TGTGCCAGCAGTAACCAGCCCTCCTACGAGCAGTACTTC. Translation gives CASSNQPSYEQYF.

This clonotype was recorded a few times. In DNA, the CDR3 is TGCAGTGCTAGAGTTAACTCGTTAAATGAGCAGTTCTTC. The encoded protein is CSARVNSLNEQFF. V is TRBV20-1 and J is TRBJ2-1; D gene unclear. Germline CDR1 reads DFQATT; CDR2 reads SNEGSKA (reference sequence). The CDR3 consists of 13 residues. V lost 1 base and J 7 bases, leaving 11 bases between the germline ends.

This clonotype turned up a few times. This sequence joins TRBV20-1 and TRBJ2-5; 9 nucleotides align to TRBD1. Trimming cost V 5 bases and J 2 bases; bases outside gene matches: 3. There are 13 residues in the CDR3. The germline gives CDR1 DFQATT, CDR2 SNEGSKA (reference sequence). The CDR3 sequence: CSAGTGYQETQYF. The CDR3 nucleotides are TGCAGTGCTGGGACAGGGTATCAAGAGACCCAGTACTTC.

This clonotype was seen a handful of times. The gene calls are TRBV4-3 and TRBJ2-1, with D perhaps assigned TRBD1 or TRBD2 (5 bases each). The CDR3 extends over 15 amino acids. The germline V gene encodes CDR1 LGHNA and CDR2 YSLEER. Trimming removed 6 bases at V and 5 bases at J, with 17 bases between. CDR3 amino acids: CASSGDGNGHNEQFF. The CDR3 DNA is TGCGCCAGCAGTGGGGACGGGAATGGCCACAATGAGCAGTTCTTC.

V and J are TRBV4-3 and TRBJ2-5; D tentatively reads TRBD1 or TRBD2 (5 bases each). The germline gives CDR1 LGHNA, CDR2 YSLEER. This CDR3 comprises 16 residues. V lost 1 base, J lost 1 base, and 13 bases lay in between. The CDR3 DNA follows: TGCGCCAGCAGCCAAGGGCTTGGGGGATTCCAAGAGACCCAGTACTTC. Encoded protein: CASSQGLGGFQETQYF.

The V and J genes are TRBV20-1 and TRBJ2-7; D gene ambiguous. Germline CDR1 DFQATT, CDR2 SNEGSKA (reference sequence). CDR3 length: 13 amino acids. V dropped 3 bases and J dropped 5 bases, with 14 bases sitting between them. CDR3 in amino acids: CSARETAIHEQYF. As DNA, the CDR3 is TGCAGTGCTAGGGAGACTGCGATCCACGAGCAGTACTTC.

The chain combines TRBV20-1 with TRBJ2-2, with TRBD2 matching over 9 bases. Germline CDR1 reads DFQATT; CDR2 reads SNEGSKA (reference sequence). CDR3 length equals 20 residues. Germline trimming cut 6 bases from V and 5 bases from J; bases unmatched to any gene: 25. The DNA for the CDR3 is TGCAGTGCCGGGCCTGGTTCGGGGTTCGTAAGCGGGAGGTCGACCGGGGAGCTGTTTTTT. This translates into CSAGPGSGFVSGRSTGELFF.

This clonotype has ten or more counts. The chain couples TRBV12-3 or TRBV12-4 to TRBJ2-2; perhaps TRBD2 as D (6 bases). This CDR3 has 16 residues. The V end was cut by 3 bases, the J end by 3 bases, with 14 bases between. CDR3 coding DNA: TGTGCCAGCAGTTTGGCGGGGATTAGGGACACCGGGGAGCTGTTTTTT. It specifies CASSLAGIRDTGELFF.

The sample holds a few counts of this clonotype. CDR3 sequence: CSETEINEQFF. CDR3 bases: TGCAGTGAGACTGAGATTAATGAGCAGTTCTTC. This chain connects TRBV20-1 to TRBJ2-1; D call uncertain. This CDR3 is built from 11 residues. V was clipped by 7 bases and J by 7 bases, with 11 bases between them. CDR1 DFQATT and CDR2 SNEGSKA come from the germline V gene (reference sequence).